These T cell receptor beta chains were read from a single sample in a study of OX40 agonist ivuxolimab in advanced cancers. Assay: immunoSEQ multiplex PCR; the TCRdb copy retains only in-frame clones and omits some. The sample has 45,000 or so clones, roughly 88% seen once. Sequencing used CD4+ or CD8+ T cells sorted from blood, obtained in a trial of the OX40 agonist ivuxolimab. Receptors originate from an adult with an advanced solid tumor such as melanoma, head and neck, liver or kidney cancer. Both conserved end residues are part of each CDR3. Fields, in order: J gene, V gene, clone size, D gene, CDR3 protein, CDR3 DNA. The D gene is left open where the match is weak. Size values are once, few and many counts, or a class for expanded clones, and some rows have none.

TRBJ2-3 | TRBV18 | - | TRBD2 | CASSPTEGRGTQYF | TGTGCCAGCTCACCCACCGAGGGGAGGGGTACGCAGTATTTT
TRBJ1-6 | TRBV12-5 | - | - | CASGLVTVRGPGNSPLHF | TGTGCTAGTGGTTTGGTAACTGTCAGGGGTCCGGGAAATTCACCCCTCCACTTT
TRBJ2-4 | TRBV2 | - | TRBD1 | CASSGGTGENIQYF | TGTGCCAGCAGTGGCGGGACAGGTGAAAACATTCAGTACTTC
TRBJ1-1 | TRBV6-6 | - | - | CASSYTPDTEAFF | TGTGCCAGCAGTTACACCCCCGACACTGAAGCTTTCTTT
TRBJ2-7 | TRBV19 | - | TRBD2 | CASSISSTSGSYEQYF | TGTGCCAGTAGTATATCTTCGACTAGCGGATCCTACGAGCAGTACTTC
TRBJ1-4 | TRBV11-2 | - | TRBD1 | CASSQDRGSEKLFF | TGTGCCAGCAGCCAGGACAGGGGGAGTGAAAAACTGTTTTTT
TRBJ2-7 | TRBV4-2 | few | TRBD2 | CASSSGLLAGDHEQYF | TGTGCCAGCAGCTCGGGCCTACTAGCGGGGGATCACGAGCAGTACTTC
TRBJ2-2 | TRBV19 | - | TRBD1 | CASSMGQPGAGELFF | TGTGCCAGTAGTATGGGACAGCCAGGGGCCGGGGAGCTGTTTTTT
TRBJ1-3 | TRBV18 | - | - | CASSPGVSGNTIYF | TGTGCCAGCTCACCAGGGGTCTCTGGAAACACCATATATTTT
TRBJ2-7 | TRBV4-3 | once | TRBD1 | CASSQVWAGGYEQYF | TGCGCCAGCAGCCAAGTATGGGCAGGGGGCTACGAGCAGTACTTC
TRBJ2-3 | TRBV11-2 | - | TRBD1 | CASSFRTGGLDTQYF | TGTGCCAGCAGCTTTAGGACAGGGGGGTTGGATACGCAGTATTTT
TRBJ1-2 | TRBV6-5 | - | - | CASSYRSAGENGYTF | TGTGCCAGCAGTTACAGGAGTGCAGGGGAAAACGGCTACACCTTC
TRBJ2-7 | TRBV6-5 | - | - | CASSPESYTGEQYF | TGTGCCAGCAGCCCTGAGTCCTATACAGGCGAGCAGTACTTC
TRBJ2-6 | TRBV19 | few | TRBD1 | CASSIVQGTTNGGVLTF | TGTGCCAGTAGTATAGTACAGGGGACAACGAACGGAGGCGTCCTGACTTTC
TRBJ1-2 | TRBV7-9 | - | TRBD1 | CASSLRKEGTGLNYGYTF | TGTGCCAGCAGCTTAAGAAAGGAAGGGACAGGGCTCAACTATGGCTACACCTTC
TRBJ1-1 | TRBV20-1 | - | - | CSALTETEAFF | TGCAGTGCCTTGACAGAGACTGAAGCTTTCTTT
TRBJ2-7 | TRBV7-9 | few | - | CASSLVGYEQYF | TGTGCCAGCAGCTTAGTCGGCTACGAGCAGTACTTC
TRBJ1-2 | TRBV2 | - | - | CASSEYSKAVEGYTF | TGTGCCAGCAGTGAATATTCCAAGGCTGTGGAGGGCTACACCTTC
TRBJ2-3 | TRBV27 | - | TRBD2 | CASSLLRPGLITDTQYF | TGTGCCAGCAGTTTACTCCGCCCGGGACTAATCACAGATACGCAGTATTTT
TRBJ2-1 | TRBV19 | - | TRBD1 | CASRDGDRDYNEQFF | TGTGCCAGTAGAGACGGAGACAGGGACTACAATGAGCAGTTCTTC
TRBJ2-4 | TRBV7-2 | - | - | CASSLRAALAKNIQYF | TGTGCCAGCAGCTTAAGGGCAGCTTTAGCCAAAAACATTCAGTACTTC
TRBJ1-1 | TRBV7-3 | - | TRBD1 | CASSLAGSDRATFF | TGTGCCAGCAGCTTAGCAGGATCGGACAGGGCCACTTTCTTT
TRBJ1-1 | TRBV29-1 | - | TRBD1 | CSARTGGGTEAFF | TGCAGCGCTAGGACAGGGGGCGGCACTGAAGCTTTCTTT
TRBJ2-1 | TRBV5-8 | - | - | CASSSWAGRGHNEQFF | TGTGCCAGCAGCTCTTGGGCGGGACGTGGGCACAATGAGCAGTTCTTC
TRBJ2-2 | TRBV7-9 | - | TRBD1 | CASSFYQGAGELFF | TGTGCCAGCAGCTTCTATCAGGGGGCCGGGGAGCTGTTTTTT
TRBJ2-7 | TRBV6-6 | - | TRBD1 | CASSYGTGAYEQYF | TGTGCCAGCAGTTACGGGACAGGGGCCTACGAGCAGTACTTC
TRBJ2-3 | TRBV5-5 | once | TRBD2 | CASSSGLAGSDTQYF | TGTGCCAGCAGCTCCGGACTAGCGGGGTCAGATACGCAGTATTTT
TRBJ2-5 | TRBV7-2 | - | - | CASSERAGGGTQYF | TGTGCCAGCAGCGAAAGGGCAGGGGGAGGGACCCAGTACTTC
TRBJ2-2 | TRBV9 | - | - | CASSAGTPTGELFF | TGTGCCAGCAGCGCCGGGACACCCACCGGGGAGCTGTTTTTT
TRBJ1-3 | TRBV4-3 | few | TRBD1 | CASSQDAGGNTIYF | TGCGCCAGCAGCCAAGATGCAGGGGGCAACACCATATATTTT
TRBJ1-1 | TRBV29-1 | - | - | CSIFVSSTEAFF | TGCAGCATTTTTGTCTCGTCCACTGAAGCTTTCTTT
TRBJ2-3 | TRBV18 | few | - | CASSQRQGVVDTQYF | TGTGCCAGCTCGCAACGACAAGGTGTAGTAGATACGCAGTATTTT
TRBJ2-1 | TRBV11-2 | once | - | CASSLVTNEQFF | TGTGCCAGCAGCTTAGTTACGAATGAGCAGTTCTTC
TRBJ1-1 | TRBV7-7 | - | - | CASSPWKNTEAFF | TGTGCCAGCAGCCCATGGAAGAACACTGAAGCTTTCTTT
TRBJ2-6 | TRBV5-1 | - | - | CASRDVSGANVLTF | TGCGCCAGCAGAGATGTATCTGGGGCCAACGTCCTGACTTTC
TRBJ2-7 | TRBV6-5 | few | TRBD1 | CASSPGTAKTYF | TGTGCCAGCAGTCCCGGGACAGCCAAAACGTACTTC
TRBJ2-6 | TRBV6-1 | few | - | CASSEPTSGANVLTF | TGTGCCAGCAGTGAACCCACCTCTGGGGCCAACGTCCTGACTTTC
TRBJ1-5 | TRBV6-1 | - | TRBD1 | CASIGSGQWNQPQHF | TGTGCCAGCATCGGTTCGGGACAGTGGAATCAGCCCCAGCATTTT
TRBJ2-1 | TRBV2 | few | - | CASSASDEQFF | TGTGCCAGCAGTGCCAGCGATGAGCAGTTCTTC
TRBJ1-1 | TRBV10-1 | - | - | CASSEYRRGSEAFF | TGCGCCAGCAGTGAGTACAGGCGGGGGTCTGAAGCTTTCTTT
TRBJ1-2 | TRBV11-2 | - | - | CASSLAQRTAIGGYTF | TGTGCCAGCAGCTTAGCGCAACGAACAGCAATAGGAGGCTACACCTTC
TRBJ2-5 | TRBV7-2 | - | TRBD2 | CASNGGGVRETQYF | TGTGCCAGCAACGGGGGGGGAGTGAGGGAGACCCAGTACTTC
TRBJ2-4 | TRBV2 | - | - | CASSPGGTTAKNIQYF | TGTGCCAGCAGCCCCGGGGGGACAACAGCCAAAAACATTCAGTACTTC
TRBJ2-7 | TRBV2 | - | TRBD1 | CASSTGTGIGAYEQYF | TGTGCCAGCTCCACCGGGACAGGGATTGGAGCCTACGAGCAGTACTTC
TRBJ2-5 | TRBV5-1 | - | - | CASMVKETQYF | TGCGCCAGCATGGTTAAAGAGACCCAGTACTTC
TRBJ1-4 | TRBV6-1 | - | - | CASSEEVILRLFF | TGTGCCAGCAGTGAAGAAGTGATCCTAAGGCTGTTTTTT
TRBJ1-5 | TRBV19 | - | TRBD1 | CASSPTQGIGQPQHF | TGTGCCAGTAGTCCCACACAGGGGATCGGTCAGCCCCAGCATTTT
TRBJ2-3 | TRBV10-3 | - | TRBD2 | CAISEPTLAGGGSDTQYF | TGTGCCATCAGTGAGCCAACGCTAGCGGGAGGGGGGTCAGATACGCAGTATTTT
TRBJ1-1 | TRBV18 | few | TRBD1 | CASSPRVAGQGDTEAFF | TGTGCCAGCTCACCACGGGTGGCGGGGCAGGGGGACACTGAAGCTTTCTTT
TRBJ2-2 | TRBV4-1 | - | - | CASSQANMGGYTGELFF | TGCGCCAGCAGCCAAGCTAACATGGGAGGTTACACCGGGGAGCTGTTTTTT
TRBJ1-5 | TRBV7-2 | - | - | CASSSDRNQPQHF | TGTGCCAGCAGCTCCGACAGGAATCAGCCCCAGCATTTT
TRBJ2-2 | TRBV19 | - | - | CASSMGQGSNTGELFF | TGTGCCAGTAGTATGGGGCAGGGGAGCAACACCGGGGAGCTGTTTTTT
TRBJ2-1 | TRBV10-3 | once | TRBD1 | CAIAGTGTGGEEQFF | TGTGCCATCGCCGGTACCGGGACAGGGGGGGAAGAGCAGTTCTTC